The 10 T cell receptor beta chains listed next were all sequenced from one sample in a study of blood T cell repertoires in COVID-19. Method: immunoSEQ multiplex PCR; TCRdb's copy keeps in-frame clones and lacks some. In the table there are roughly 58,000 clones, approximately 84% of which are singletons. The sequenced sample consisted of peripheral blood. Source of these receptors: an older man with active COVID-19.

The rearrangement uses TRBV6-2 or TRBV6-3 and TRBJ2-7; D not resolved. V was trimmed by 5 bases and J by 5 bases, leaving 22 bases between them. Germline V gene sequence: CDR1 MNHEY, CDR2 SVGEGT. The CDR3 totals 16 residues. The DNA of the CDR3 is TGTGCCAGCAGTGACCCAACTACCCCCGAGGATCACGAGCAGTACTTC. This translates into CASSDPTTPEDHEQYF.

The rearrangement joins TRBV15 to TRBJ2-7, with TRBD2 matching over 10 bases. This CDR3 is built from 15 residues. V trimming: 3 bases; J trimming: 7 bases; junction bases outside the gene matches: 9. Germline CDR1 reads LNHNV; CDR2 reads YYDKDF (reference sequence). CDR3 in amino acids: CATSSNLAGVGEQYF. The DNA for the CDR3 is TGTGCCACCAGCAGTAACCTAGCGGGAGTTGGGGAGCAGTACTTC. Based on the CDR3 plus reference TRBV15 and TRBJ2-7, the full variable domain is DAMVIQNPRYQVTQFGKPVTLSCSQTLNHNVMYWYQQKSSQAPKLLFHYYDKDFNNEADTPDNFQSRRPNTSFCFLDIRSPGLGDTAMYLCATSSNLAGVGEQYFGPGTRLTVT.

The genes are TRBV5-5 and TRBJ2-7; 8 nucleotides align to TRBD2. The ends lost 5 bases at V and 4 bases at J; junction bases unmatched: 11. Germline V lookup: CDR1 SGHKS, CDR2 YYEKEE (reference sequence). CDR3 size: 15 residues. The CDR3 DNA follows: TGTGCCAGCAGTCCTTTAGCGGGAACGGCTTACGAGCAGTACTTC. Its protein product is CASSPLAGTAYEQYF.

V is TRBV7-9 and J is TRBJ2-7; tentatively, D is TRBD2 (6 bases). CDR3 length: 13 residues. Trimming removed 1 base at V and 7 bases at J, with 11 bases between. Germline CDR1 is SEHNR and CDR2 is FQNEAQ (reference sequence). The CDR3 coding sequence is TGTGCCAGCAGCTTAGGCGGGATGAGGGAGCAGTACTTC. Translating gives CASSLGGMREQYF.

The chain recombines TRBV2 with TRBJ1-1; 11 nucleotides align to TRBD1. The length of the CDR3 is 17 residues. CDR1 and CDR2 (germline): SNHLY, FYNNEI. V gave up 6 bases and J gave up 4 bases; unmatched junction bases: 13. DNA for the CDR3: TGTGCCAGCAGCCTGCTTGGACAGGGGGCATTGGGCACTGAAGCTTTCTTT. This translates into CASSLLGQGALGTEAFF.

This clone has more than one count but fewer than ten. The chain combines TRBV5-1 with TRBJ2-5; 14 bases fit TRBD2. V lost 8 bases and J lost 4; bases outside the gene matches: 7. The germline V gene encodes CDR1 SGHRS and CDR2 YFSETQ. There are 15 residues in the CDR3. The CDR3: CASHRTSGRPETQYF. Written as DNA, the CDR3 is TGCGCCAGTCATCGGACTAGCGGGAGGCCAGAGACCCAGTACTTC.

The V call is TRBV4-2, the J call TRBJ1-2; D call uncertain. The V end lost 0 bases, the J end lost 3 bases, and 11 bases lay between the germline ends. The germline V gene has CDR1 LGHNA and CDR2 YNFKEQ. This CDR3 region has 15 residues. In DNA form, the CDR3 reads TGTGCCAGCAGCCAAGATCTCGGCGGAGACTATGGCTACACCTTC. Translating gives CASSQDLGGDYGYTF.

This chain joins TRBV6-5 and TRBJ1-5; 7 bases map to TRBD1. Trimming removed 6 bases from V and 7 bases from J; junction bases left unmatched: 6. There are 13 residues in the CDR3. Germline assignment: CDR1 MNHEY and CDR2 SVGAGI. The CDR3 nucleotides read TGTGCCAGCAGACCAGACAGGGTCCAGCCCCAGCATTTT. Translation: CASRPDRVQPQHF.

The gene calls are TRBV10-3 and TRBJ1-3; D may be TRBD1 (5 bases). This CDR3 comprises 13 residues. The V end lost 7 bases, the J end lost 4 bases, and 11 bases lay between the germline ends. Germline V lookup: CDR1 ENHRY, CDR2 SYGVKD. Here the CDR3 reads CAITGGPGNTIYF. As DNA, the CDR3 is TGTGCCATCACGGGGGGACCGGGAAACACCATATATTTT.

The chain uses TRBV7-2 and TRBJ1-2; 11 bases align to TRBD1. J was trimmed by 4 bases and V by 3 bases; bases with no gene match: 4. The CDR3 extends over 15 amino acids. Germline V gene lookup returns CDR1 SGHTA and CDR2 FQGNSA. This CDR3 is CASSFGQGASYGYTF. CDR3 bases: TGTGCCAGCAGCTTTGGACAGGGGGCCTCCTATGGCTACACCTTC.